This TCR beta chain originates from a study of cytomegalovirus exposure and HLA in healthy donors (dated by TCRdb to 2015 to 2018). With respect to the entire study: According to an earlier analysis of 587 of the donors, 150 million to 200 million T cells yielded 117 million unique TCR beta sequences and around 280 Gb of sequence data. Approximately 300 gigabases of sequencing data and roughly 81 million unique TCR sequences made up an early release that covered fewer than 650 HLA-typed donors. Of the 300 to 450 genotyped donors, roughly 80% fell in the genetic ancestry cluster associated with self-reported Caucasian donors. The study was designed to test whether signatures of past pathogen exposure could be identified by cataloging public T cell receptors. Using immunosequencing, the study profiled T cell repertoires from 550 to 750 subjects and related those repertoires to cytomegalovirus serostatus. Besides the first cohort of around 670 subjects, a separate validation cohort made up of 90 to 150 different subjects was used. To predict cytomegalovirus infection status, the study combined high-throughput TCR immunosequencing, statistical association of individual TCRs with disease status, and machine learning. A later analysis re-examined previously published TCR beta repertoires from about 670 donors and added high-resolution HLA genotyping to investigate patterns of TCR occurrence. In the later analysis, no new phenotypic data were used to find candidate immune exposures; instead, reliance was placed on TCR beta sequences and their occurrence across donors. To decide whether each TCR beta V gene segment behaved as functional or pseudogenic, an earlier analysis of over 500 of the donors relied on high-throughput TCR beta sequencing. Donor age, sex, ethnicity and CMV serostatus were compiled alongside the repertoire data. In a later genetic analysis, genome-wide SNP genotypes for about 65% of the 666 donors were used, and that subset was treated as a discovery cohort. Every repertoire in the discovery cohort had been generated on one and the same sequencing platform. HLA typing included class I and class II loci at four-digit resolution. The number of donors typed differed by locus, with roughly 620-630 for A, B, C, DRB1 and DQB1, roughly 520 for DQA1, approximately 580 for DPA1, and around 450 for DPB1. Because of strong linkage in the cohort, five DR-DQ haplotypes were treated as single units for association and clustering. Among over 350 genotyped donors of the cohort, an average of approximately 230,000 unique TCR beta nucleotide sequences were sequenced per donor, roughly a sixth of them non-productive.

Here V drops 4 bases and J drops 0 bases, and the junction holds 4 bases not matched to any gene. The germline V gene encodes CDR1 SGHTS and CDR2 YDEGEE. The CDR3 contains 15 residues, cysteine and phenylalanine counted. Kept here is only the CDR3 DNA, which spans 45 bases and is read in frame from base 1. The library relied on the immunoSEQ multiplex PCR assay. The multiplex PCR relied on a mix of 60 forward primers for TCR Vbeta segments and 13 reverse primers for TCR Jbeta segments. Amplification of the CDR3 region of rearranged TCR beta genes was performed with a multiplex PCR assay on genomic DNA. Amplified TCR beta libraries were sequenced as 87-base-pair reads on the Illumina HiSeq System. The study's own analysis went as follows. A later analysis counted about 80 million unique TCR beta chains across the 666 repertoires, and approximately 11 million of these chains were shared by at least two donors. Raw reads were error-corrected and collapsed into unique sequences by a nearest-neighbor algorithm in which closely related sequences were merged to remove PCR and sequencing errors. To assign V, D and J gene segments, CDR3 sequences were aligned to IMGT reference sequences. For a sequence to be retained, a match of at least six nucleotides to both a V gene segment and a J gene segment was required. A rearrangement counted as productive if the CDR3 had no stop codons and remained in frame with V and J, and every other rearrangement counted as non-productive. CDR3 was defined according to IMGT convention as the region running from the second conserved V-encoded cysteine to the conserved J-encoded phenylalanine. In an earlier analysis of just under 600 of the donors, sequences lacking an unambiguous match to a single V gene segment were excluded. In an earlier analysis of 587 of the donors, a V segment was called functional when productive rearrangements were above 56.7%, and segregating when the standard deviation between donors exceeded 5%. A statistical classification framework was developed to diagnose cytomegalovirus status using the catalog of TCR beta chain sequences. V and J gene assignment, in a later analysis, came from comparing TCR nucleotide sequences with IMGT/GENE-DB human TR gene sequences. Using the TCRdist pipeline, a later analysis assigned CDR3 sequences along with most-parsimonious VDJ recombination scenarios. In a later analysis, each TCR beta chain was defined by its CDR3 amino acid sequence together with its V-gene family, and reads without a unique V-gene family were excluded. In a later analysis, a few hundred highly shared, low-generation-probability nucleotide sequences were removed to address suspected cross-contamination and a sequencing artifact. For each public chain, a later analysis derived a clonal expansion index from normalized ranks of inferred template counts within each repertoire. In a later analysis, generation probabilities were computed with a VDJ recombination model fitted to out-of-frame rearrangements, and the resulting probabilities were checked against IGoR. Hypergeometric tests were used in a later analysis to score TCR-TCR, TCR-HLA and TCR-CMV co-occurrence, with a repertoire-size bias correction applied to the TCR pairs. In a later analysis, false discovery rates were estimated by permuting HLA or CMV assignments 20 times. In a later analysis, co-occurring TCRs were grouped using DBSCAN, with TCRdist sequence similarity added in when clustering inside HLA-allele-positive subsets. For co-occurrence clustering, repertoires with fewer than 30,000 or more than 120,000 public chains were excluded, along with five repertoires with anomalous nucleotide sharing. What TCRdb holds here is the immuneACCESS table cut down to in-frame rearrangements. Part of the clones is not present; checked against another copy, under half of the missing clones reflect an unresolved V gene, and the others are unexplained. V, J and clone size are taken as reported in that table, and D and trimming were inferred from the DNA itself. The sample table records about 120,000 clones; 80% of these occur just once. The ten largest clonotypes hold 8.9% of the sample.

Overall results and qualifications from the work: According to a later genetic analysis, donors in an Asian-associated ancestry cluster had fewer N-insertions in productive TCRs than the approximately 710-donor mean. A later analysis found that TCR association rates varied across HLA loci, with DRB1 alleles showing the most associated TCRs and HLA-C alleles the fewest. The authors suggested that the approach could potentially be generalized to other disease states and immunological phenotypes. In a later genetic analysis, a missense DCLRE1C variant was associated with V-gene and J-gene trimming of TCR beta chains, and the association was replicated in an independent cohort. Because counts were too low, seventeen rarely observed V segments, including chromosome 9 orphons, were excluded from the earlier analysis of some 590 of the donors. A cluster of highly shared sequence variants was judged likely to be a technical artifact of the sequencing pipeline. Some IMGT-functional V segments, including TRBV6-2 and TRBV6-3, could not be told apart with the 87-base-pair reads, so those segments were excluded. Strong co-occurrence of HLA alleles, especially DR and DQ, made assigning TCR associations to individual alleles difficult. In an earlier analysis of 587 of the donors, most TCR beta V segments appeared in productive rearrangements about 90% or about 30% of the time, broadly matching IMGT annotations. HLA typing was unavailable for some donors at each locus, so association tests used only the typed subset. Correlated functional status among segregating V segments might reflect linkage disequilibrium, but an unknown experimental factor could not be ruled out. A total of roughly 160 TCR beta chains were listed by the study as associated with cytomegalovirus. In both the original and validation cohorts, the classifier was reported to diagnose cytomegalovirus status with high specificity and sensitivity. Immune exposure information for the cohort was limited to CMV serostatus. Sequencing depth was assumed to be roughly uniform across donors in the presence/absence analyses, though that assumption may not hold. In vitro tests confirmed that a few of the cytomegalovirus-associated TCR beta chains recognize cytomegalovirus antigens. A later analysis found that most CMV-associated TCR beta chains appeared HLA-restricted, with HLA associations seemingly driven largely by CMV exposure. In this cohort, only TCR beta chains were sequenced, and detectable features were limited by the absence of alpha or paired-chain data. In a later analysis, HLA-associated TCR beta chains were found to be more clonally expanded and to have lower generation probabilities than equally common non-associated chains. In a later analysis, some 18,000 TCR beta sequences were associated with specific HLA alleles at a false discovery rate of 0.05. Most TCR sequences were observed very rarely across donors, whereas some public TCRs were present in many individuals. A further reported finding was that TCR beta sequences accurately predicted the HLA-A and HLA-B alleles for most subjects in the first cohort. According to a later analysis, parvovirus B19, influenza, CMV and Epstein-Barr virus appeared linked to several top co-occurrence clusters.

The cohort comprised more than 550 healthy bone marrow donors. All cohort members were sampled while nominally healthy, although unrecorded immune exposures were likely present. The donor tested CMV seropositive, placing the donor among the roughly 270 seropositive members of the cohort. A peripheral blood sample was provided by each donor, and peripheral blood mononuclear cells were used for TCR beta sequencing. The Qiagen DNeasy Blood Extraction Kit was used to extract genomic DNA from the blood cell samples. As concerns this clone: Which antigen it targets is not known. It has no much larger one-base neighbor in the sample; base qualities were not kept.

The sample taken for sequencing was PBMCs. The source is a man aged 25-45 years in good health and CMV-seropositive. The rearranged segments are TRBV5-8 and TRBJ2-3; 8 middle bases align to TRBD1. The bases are TGTGCCAGCAGCCCGGGACAGGTTAGCACAGATACGCAGTATTTT. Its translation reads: CASSPGQVSTDTQYF.